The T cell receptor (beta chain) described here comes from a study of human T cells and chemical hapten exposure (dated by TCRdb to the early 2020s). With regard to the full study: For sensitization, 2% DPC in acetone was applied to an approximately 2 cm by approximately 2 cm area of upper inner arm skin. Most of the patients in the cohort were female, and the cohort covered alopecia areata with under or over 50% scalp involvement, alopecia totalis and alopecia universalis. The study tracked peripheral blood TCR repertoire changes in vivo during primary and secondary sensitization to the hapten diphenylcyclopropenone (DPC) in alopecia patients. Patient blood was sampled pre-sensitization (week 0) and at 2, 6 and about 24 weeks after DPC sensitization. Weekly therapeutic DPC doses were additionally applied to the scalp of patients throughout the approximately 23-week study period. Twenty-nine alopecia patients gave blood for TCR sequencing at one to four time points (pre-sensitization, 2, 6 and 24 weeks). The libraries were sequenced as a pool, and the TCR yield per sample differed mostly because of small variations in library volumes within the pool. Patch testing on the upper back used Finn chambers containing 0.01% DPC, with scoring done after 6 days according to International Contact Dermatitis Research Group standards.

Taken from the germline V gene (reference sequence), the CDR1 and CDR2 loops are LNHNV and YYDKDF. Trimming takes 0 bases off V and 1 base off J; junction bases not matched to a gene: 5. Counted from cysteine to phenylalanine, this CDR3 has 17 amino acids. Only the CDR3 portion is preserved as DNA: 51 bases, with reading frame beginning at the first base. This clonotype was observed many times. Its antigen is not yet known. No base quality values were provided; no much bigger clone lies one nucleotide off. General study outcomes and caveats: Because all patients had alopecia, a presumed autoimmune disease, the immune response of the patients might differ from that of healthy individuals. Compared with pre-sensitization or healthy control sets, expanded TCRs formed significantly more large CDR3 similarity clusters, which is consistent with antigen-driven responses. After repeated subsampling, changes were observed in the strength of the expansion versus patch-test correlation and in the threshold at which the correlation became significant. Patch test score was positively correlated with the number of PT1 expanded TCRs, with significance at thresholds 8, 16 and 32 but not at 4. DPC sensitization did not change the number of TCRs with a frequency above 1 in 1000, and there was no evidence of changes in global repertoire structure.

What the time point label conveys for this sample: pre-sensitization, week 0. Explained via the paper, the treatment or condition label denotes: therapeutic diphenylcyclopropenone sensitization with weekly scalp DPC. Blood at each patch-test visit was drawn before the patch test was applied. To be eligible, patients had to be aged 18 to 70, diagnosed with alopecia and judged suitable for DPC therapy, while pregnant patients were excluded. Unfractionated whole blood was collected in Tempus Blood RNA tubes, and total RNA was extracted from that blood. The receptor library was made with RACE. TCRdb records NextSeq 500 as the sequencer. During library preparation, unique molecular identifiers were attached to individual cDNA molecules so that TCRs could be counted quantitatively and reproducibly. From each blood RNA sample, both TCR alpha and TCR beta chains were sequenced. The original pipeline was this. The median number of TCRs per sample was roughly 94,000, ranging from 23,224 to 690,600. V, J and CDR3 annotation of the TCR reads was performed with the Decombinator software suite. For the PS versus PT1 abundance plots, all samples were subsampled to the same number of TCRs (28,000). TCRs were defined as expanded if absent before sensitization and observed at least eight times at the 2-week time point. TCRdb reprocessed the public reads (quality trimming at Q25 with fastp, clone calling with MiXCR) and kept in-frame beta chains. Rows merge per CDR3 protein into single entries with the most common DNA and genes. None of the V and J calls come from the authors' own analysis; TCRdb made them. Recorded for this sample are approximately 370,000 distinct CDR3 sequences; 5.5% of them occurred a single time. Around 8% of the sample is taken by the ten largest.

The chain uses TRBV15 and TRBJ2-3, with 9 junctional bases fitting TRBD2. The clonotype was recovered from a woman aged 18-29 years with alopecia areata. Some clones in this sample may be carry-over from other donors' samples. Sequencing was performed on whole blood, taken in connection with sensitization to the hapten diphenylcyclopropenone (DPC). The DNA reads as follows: TGTGCCACCAGCAGAGACGTAAGACTAGCGGGCACAGATACGCAGTATTTT. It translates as CATSRDVRLAGTDTQYF.